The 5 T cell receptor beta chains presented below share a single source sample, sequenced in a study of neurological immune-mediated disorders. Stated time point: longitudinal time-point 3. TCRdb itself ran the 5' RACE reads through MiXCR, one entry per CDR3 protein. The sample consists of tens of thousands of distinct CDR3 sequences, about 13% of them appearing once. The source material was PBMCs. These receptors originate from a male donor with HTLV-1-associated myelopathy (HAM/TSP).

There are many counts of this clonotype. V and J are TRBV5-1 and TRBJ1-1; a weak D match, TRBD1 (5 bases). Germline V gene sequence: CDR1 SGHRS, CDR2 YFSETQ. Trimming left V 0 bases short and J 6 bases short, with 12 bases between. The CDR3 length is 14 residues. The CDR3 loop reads CASSLAGGYSEAFF. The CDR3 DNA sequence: TGCGCCAGCAGCTTGGCGGGGGGTTACTCTGAAGCTTTCTTT.

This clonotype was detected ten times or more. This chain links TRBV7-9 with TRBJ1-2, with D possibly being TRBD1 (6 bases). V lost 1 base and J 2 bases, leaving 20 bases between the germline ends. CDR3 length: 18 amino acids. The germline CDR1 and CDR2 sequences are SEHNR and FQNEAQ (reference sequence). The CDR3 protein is CASSLEVTVQGSNYGYTF. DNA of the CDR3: TGTGCCAGCAGCTTAGAGGTGACGGTGCAGGGGTCCAACTATGGCTACACCTTC. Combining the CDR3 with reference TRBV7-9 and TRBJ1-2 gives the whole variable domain DTGVSQNPRHKITKRGQNVTFRCDPISEHNRLYWYRQTLGQGPEFLTYFQNEAQLEKSRLLSDRFSAERPKGSFSTLEIQRTEQGDSAMYLCASSLEVTVQGSNYGYTFGSGTRLTVV.

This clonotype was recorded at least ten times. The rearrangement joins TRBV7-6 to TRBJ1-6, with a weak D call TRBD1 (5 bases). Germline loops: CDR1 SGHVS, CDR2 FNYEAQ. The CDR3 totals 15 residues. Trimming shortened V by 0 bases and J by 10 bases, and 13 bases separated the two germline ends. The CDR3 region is CASSLAGEGGSPLHF. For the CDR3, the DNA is TGTGCCAGCAGCTTAGCAGGGGAGGGAGGCTCACCCCTCCACTTT.

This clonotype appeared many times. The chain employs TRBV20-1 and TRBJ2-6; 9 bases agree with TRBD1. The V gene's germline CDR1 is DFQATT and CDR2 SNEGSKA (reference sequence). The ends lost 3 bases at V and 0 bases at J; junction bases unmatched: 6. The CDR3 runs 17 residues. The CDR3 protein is CSASAGTGISGANVLTF. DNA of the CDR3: TGCAGTGCTAGTGCCGGGACAGGGATCTCTGGGGCCAACGTCCTGACTTTC.

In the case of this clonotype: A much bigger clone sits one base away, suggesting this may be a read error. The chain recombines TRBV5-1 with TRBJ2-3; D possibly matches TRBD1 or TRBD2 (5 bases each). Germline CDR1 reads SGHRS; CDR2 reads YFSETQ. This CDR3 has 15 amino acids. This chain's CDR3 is CASRDWGPSTDMQYF. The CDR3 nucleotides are TGCGCCAGCAGAGACTGGGGACCTAGCACAGATATGCAGTATTTT.